The rows below give T cell receptor beta chains drawn from one sample of a study of T cells in Graves' hyperthyroidism and ophthalmopathy. TCRdb reprocessed the multiplex PCR reads with MiXCR, giving one entry per CDR3 protein. The sample gives 450,000 to 600,000 distinct CDR3 sequences, 12% to 15% of which show up once; about 15% is in the top ten. The sequenced sample consisted of blood. The receptors originated from a woman between 35 and 50 years old with Graves' hyperthyroidism. The conserved cysteine and the conserved F or W are not part of the CDR3 here. Fields, in order: V gene, J gene, CDR3 protein.

V gene: TRBV9
J gene: TRBJ2-3
CDR3 protein: ASSVGGGGPITDTQY

V gene: TRBV6-1
J gene: TRBJ2-1
CDR3 protein: ASSGGALKQF

V gene: TRBV20-1
J gene: TRBJ2-1
CDR3 protein: SASEAGGPSNEQF

V gene: TRBV10-3
J gene: TRBJ2-7
CDR3 protein: AVKEGGKYEQY

V gene: TRBV30
J gene: TRBJ2-2
CDR3 protein: AWSGQGADTGELF

V gene: TRBV6-1
J gene: TRBJ2-7
CDR3 protein: ASAKGAGPYEQY

V gene: TRBV7-3
J gene: TRBJ2-1
CDR3 protein: ASSLGGAFNEQF

V gene: TRBV10-2
J gene: TRBJ2-7
CDR3 protein: AVRDRVFSEQY

V gene: TRBV11-2
J gene: TRBJ2-5
CDR3 protein: ASSSEGVWETQY

V gene: TRBV20-1
J gene: TRBJ2-7
CDR3 protein: SARAIQDYEQY

V gene: TRBV12-3/TRBV12-4
J gene: TRBJ2-3
CDR3 protein: ASSYQAADTQY

V gene: TRBV28
J gene: TRBJ2-5
CDR3 protein: ASSSQAGGQETQY

V gene: TRBV7-9
J gene: TRBJ1-6
CDR3 protein: ASSFTGGSYNSPLH

V gene: TRBV11-2
J gene: TRBJ2-1
CDR3 protein: ASSFSSGSGRYNEQF

V gene: TRBV19
J gene: TRBJ1-5
CDR3 protein: ASSPIFRDGYQPQH

V gene: TRBV28
J gene: TRBJ1-5
CDR3 protein: ASSFSPRGNQPQH

V gene: TRBV27
J gene: TRBJ1-2
CDR3 protein: ASSLLGAYGYT

V gene: TRBV6-2/TRBV6-3
J gene: TRBJ2-2
CDR3 protein: ASRPGQGVTGELF

V gene: TRBV5-1
J gene: TRBJ2-3
CDR3 protein: ASSFDPKDRFPTDTQY

V gene: TRBV14
J gene: TRBJ2-7
CDR3 protein: ASSPRLSTYEQY

V gene: TRBV19
J gene: TRBJ2-1
CDR3 protein: ASSIGLAGGPWSYNEQF

V gene: TRBV7-2
J gene: TRBJ2-5
CDR3 protein: ASSLHSGTGQETQY